The 26 T cell receptor beta chains reported below all come from one sample, sequenced in a study of technical replicates of blood from a few donors. Measured with immunoSEQ multiplex PCR; TCRdb has only the in-frame clones, and not every one. The data show about 79,000 clones, approximately 94% seen once. Sequencing was carried out using T cells isolated from PBMCs. The receptors derive from a human donor in good health.

This chain joins TRBV6-6 and TRBJ2-7; D not resolved. This CDR3 region has 14 residues. Germline lookup yields CDR1 MNHNY and CDR2 SVGAGI (reference sequence). V was clipped by 0 bases and J by 0 bases, with 6 bases between them. This chain's CDR3 is CASSYSGSSYEQYF. The CDR3 DNA reads TGTGCCAGCAGTTACTCGGGCAGCTCCTACGAGCAGTACTTC.

The genes are TRBV7-6 and TRBJ2-1; 10 bases are shared with TRBD1. The CDR3 loop spans 15 amino acids. In germline, CDR1 is SGHVS, CDR2 FNYEAQ. The J segment lost 2 bases and the V segment lost 5 bases, leaving 3 bases of the junction unmatched. This CDR3 reads CASSNGQGAYNEQFF. The CDR3 nucleotides are TGTGCCAGCAGCAACGGACAGGGGGCCTACAATGAGCAGTTCTTC.

The chain couples TRBV4-1 to TRBJ2-7; D is perhaps TRBD2 (6 bases). This CDR3 contains 14 residues. Germline lookup yields CDR1 MGHRA and CDR2 YSYEKL. The V and J ends lost 4 bases and 1 base respectively, with 11 bases between them. CDR3 loop: CASSLLALSYEQYF. As DNA, the CDR3 is TGCGCCAGCAGCCTCCTAGCGTTGTCCTACGAGCAGTACTTC.

The J gene is TRBJ1-5, the V gene TRBV6-6, with D tentatively TRBD1 (5 bases). The CDR3 has 12 amino acids. V lost 6 bases, J lost 4 bases, and 7 bases lay in between. Germline CDR1 reads MNHNY; CDR2 reads SVGAGI (reference sequence). The CDR3 sequence is CASRAGNQPQHF. In nucleotides, the CDR3 is TGTGCCAGCAGGGCAGGGAATCAGCCCCAGCATTTT.

The J gene is TRBJ1-1, the V gene TRBV6-4; D is ambiguous. The V end was cut by 5 bases, the J end by 2 bases, with 12 bases between. The CDR3 is 14 amino acids. CDR1 is MRHNA, CDR2 SNTAGT, per germline. Here the CDR3 DNA reads TGTGCCAGCAGTCTCAGTCTAGGAAACACTGAAGCTTTCTTT. Translated: CASSLSLGNTEAFF.

Remarks on this clone: One junction end disagrees with the germline gene, perhaps due to a read error. This chain links TRBV19 with TRBJ2-1; TRBD2 matches 8 bases. Germline loops: CDR1 LNHDA, CDR2 SQIVND (reference sequence). The CDR3 is 15 residues long. The CDR3 loop is CASSIAGSSYNEQFF. CDR3 sequence (DNA): TGTGCCAGTAGCATAGCGGGGAGCTCCTACAATGAGCAGTTCTTC.

The gene calls are TRBV5-1 and TRBJ2-7; D is perhaps TRBD1 (5 bases). V was shortened by 1 base and J by 1 base, with 6 bases between the two germline ends. CDR3 size: 13 residues. Germline loops: CDR1 SGHRS, CDR2 YFSETQ. The CDR3 region has the DNA TGCGCCAGCAGCTTGCAGGGTTCCTACGAGCAGTACTTC. It codes for CASSLQGSYEQYF.

As for this clone: This same CDR3 is encoded by further DNA sequences in the sample. V gene TRBV7-2 combines with J gene TRBJ2-2; D is ambiguous. CDR1 and CDR2 from the germline V gene are SGHTA and FQGNSA. This CDR3 comprises 12 residues. V was cut by 4 bases and J by 3 bases, with 3 bases left in between. The CDR3, as DNA: TGTGCCAGCAGCTCCTACACCGGGGAGCTGTTTTTT. Amino acid sequence: CASSSYTGELFF.

The CDR3, as DNA: TGTGCCAGCAGCTTTTCTCCGACTAGACCGTCTGGAAACACCATATATTTT. Translated: CASSFSPTRPSGNTIYF. V is TRBV11-2 and J is TRBJ1-3; D is unclear. V was trimmed by 3 bases and J by 1 base, leaving 16 bases between them. Germline V gives CDR1 SGHAT, CDR2 FQNNGV. The CDR3 totals 17 residues.

The rearrangement uses TRBV7-9 and TRBJ1-4; D is undetermined. CDR3 length equals 16 residues. Per germline, CDR1 SEHNR and CDR2 FQNEAQ (reference sequence). Trimming shortened V by 1 base and J by 4 bases, and 13 bases separated the two germline ends. This CDR3 reads CASSLEPGSVNEKLFF. CDR3 coding DNA: TGTGCCAGCAGCTTAGAACCGGGGAGCGTTAATGAAAAACTGTTTTTT.

The rearrangement uses TRBV29-1 and TRBJ2-7; 10 positions match TRBD1. Germline assignment: CDR1 SQVTM and CDR2 ANQGSEA. V was pared by 7 bases and J by 7 bases, with 10 bases of the junction left unmatched. CDR3 length: 13 amino acids. This CDR3 reads CSAKATGGEEQYF. CDR3 nucleotides: TGCAGCGCCAAAGCGACAGGGGGCGAGGAGCAGTACTTC.

The gene calls are TRBV19 and TRBJ2-7; weak D call: TRBD1 (6 bases). This CDR3 region has 15 residues. Germline CDR1 is LNHDA and CDR2 is SQIVND (reference sequence). V was cut by 0 bases and J by 6 bases, with 15 bases left in between. The CDR3 nucleotides are TGTGCCAGTAGTATAGAGGGGGCACTAGAGGGCGAGCAGTACTTC. Residues: CASSIEGALEGEQYF.

The chain has TRBV5-1 and TRBJ2-5; D might be TRBD1 (6 bases). Looked up from germline, CDR1 is SGHRS and CDR2 is YFSETQ. The CDR3 extends over 12 amino acids. V was shortened by 4 bases and J by 4 bases, with 8 bases between the two germline ends. CDR3 region: CASSPRGETQYF. The CDR3 bases are TGCGCCAGCAGCCCCAGGGGAGAGACCCAGTACTTC.

The chain links TRBV27 to TRBJ1-2; D uncertain. Germline lookup yields CDR1 MNHEY and CDR2 SMNVEV (reference sequence). The V end was cut by 4 bases, the J end by 7 bases, with 10 bases between. The CDR3 length is 12 residues. The CDR3 reads CASSSLAGGYTF. The CDR3 coding sequence is TGTGCCAGCAGTTCCCTAGCAGGTGGCTACACCTTC.

The chain has TRBV9 and TRBJ2-1; 11 bases agree with TRBD2. The germline CDR1 and CDR2 sequences are SGDLS and YYNGEE. With V trimmed by 0 bases and J by 4 bases, 3 bases remained unmatched. The CDR3 runs 16 residues. The CDR3 reads CASSVVVAGGYNEQFF. CDR3 DNA sequence: TGTGCCAGCAGCGTAGTAGTAGCGGGGGGGTACAATGAGCAGTTCTTC. Using reference TRBV9 and TRBJ2-1 for the parts outside the CDR3, the full variable domain is DSGVTQTPKHLITATGQRVTLRCSPRSGDLSVYWYQQSLDQGLQFLIQYYNGEERAKGNILERFSAQQFPDLHSELNLSSLELGDSALYFCASSVVVAGGYNEQFFGPGTRLTVL.

The CDR3 DNA reads as TGCGCCAGCAGCACGGGGACTAGCGGGGGCACAGATACGCAGTATTTT. Its protein is CASSTGTSGGTDTQYF. The V call is TRBV5-1, the J call TRBJ2-3, with 13 bases matching TRBD2. Germline V CDR1 and CDR2: SGHRS, YFSETQ. The CDR3 has 16 residues. Unmatched junction bases numbered 3, after V lost 4 bases and J lost 1 base.

This chain links TRBV10-3 with TRBJ2-3; a weak D match, TRBD1 (5 bases). Germline-derived CDR1 and CDR2 are ENHRY and SYGVKD. This CDR3 contains 15 residues. The V and J ends lost 0 bases and 1 base respectively, with 8 bases between them. For the CDR3, the DNA is TGTGCCATCAGTGAGTCTGTAGGGGGCACAGATACGCAGTATTTT. Its translation: CAISESVGGTDTQYF.

The genes are TRBV5-4 and TRBJ2-1; TRBD2 matches 16 bases. V dropped 4 bases and J dropped 9; count of bases not matched to a gene: 7. The CDR3 is made up of 16 amino acids. CDR1 SGHNT and CDR2 YYREEE come from the germline V gene (reference sequence). The CDR3 nucleotides are TGTGCCAGCAGCAAGGGACTAGCGGGAGGGCAGGGTGAGCAGTTCTTC. It encodes CASSKGLAGGQGEQFF.

In its sample, this clone was seen a few times. The genes are TRBV15 and TRBJ2-1; 14 nucleotides align to TRBD2. Germline V CDR1 and CDR2: LNHNV, YYDKDF (reference sequence). Unmatched junction bases numbered 10, after V lost 0 bases and J lost 0 bases. The CDR3 runs 21 residues. The CDR3 spells CATSREKPGLAGVPSYNEQFF. CDR3 nucleotides: TGTGCCACCAGCAGAGAGAAACCGGGACTAGCGGGAGTTCCCTCCTACAATGAGCAGTTCTTC.

The genes are TRBV5-6 and TRBJ1-5, with TRBD1 matching over 7 bases. CDR3 size: 16 residues. V lost 0 bases, J lost 1 base, and 4 bases stayed unmatched. Germline V gene data show CDR1 as SGHDT and CDR2 as YYEEEE. Written as DNA, the CDR3 is TGTGCCAGCAGCTTGGGGGGACAGTGGAGCAATCAGCCCCAGCATTTT. As protein: CASSLGGQWSNQPQHF. The complete variable domain, with remaining parts taken from reference TRBV5-6 and TRBJ1-5, reads DAGVTQSPTHLIKTRGQQVTLRCSPKSGHDTVSWYQQALGQGPQFIFQYYEEEERQRGNFPDRFSGHQFPNYSSELNVNALLLGDSALYLCASSLGGQWSNQPQHFGDGTRLSIL.

This chain connects TRBV7-6 to TRBJ2-1, with D perhaps matching TRBD2 (5 bases). V shed 6 bases and J shed 4 bases, with 28 bases lying between them. The germline CDR1 and CDR2 sequences are SGHVS and FNYEAQ. This CDR3 comprises 19 residues. CDR3 loop: CASRNPSGGRLKTYNEQFF. In nucleotides, the CDR3 is TGTGCCAGCAGAAACCCCAGTGGAGGTAGGCTAAAGACTTACAATGAGCAGTTCTTC. Full variable domain (outside the CDR3, taken from reference TRBV7-6 and TRBJ2-1): GAGVSQSPRYKVTKRGQDVALRCDPISGHVSLYWYRQALGQGPEFLTYFNYEAQQDKSGLPNDRFSAERPEGSISTLTIQRTEQRDSAMYRCASRNPSGGRLKTYNEQFFGPGTRLTVL.

This clone was observed once. The chain is built from TRBV25-1 and TRBJ1-2; 9 bases are shared with TRBD1. The ends lost 4 bases at V and 5 bases at J; junction bases unmatched: 5. The length of the CDR3 is 14 residues. CDR1 is MGHDK and CDR2 is SYGVNS in the germline V gene. The CDR3 coding sequence is TGTGCCAGCAGTGCCCCCGGACAGGGGTATGGCTACACCTTC. Protein: CASSAPGQGYGYTF.

V gene TRBV30 combines with J gene TRBJ1-2; tentatively, D is TRBD1 (5 bases). The CDR3 has 15 residues. Trimming took 1 base from V and 5 from J, leaving 17 bases between them. The germline V gene encodes CDR1 GTSNPN and CDR2 SVGIG (reference sequence). CDR3 nucleotide sequence: TGTGCCTGGAGTGAAAGAGGGGCCGGGGGTTATGGCTACACCTTC. Amino acids: CAWSERGAGGYGYTF.

V and J are TRBV5-6 and TRBJ1-2; a possible D gene is TRBD1 (5 bases). CDR1 is SGHDT, CDR2 YYEEEE, per germline. The V and J ends lost 7 bases and 7 bases respectively, with 17 bases between them. This CDR3 is 13 amino acids long. CDR3 region: CASLLGGTGGYTF. Here the CDR3 DNA reads TGTGCCAGCTTACTGGGGGGGACGGGTGGCTACACCTTC.

This clone appeared once. The chain has TRBV7-3 and TRBJ1-6; 8 nucleotides match TRBD1. Germline lookup yields CDR1 SGHTA and CDR2 FQGTGA. This CDR3 is built from 12 residues. V was clipped by 3 bases and J by 14 bases; unmatched bases: 3. CDR3 residues: CASSFTGGALHF. CDR3 nucleotide sequence: TGTGCCAGCAGCTTTACAGGGGGTGCCCTCCACTTT.

V gene TRBV11-2 combines with J gene TRBJ1-1, with a possible D match to TRBD1 (5 bases). V lost 1 base and J lost 6, with 12 bases in between. Germline V gene lookup returns CDR1 SGHAT and CDR2 FQNNGV. The CDR3 length is 14 residues. CDR3 bases: TGTGCCAGCAGCTTAGTGCGGGGGATCCCTGAAGCTTTCTTT. Encoded protein: CASSLVRGIPEAFF.